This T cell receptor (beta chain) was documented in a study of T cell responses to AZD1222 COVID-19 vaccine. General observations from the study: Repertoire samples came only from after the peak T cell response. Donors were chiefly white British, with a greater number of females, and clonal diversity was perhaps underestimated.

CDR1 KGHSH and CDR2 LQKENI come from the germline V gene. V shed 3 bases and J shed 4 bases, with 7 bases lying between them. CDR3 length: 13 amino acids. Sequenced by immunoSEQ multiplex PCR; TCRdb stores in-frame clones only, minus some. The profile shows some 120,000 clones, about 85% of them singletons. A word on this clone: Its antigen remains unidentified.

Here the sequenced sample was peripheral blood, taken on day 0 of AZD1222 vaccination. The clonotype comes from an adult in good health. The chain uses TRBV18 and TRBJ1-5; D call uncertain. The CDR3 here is CASSPVGNQPQHF. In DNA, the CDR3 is TGTGCCAGCTCACCGGTTGGGAATCAGCCCCAGCATTTT.